These 4 T cell receptor beta chains were sequenced from one sample in a study of blood T cell repertoires in COVID-19. Some clones are missing from TCRdb's copy, which holds only in-frame ones; the method was immunoSEQ multiplex PCR. In the table there are roughly 500,000 clones, 70% to 90% of which are singletons. Sequencing input: peripheral blood. All receptors come from a human donor in a cohort sampled during active COVID-19.

This clone was counted a single time. The genes are TRBV30 and TRBJ1-4; D may be TRBD1 (5 bases). The CDR3 spans 18 residues. V gave up 0 bases and J gave up 3 bases, with 20 bases separating them. Germline-derived CDR1 and CDR2 are GTSNPN and SVGIG (reference sequence). CDR3 in DNA: TGTGCCTGGAGTGTAGGCGGGAGGTCGGGGCGTGCTAATGAAAAACTGTTTTTT. Translated, it gives CAWSVGGRSGRANEKLFF.

The chain recombines TRBV19 with TRBJ1-2; 8 bases match TRBD1. The CDR3 sequence is 15 residues long. CDR1 and CDR2 from the germline V gene are LNHDA and SQIVND (reference sequence). V lost 6 bases, J lost 6 bases, and 12 bases stayed unmatched. CDR3 nucleotides: TGTGCCAGTAGCCTCGCCCCAGGGGGCGAGGATGGCTACACCTTC. Translating gives CASSLAPGGEDGYTF.

V usage is TRBV5-4 and J usage is TRBJ2-7; 10 nucleotides agree with TRBD1. J was trimmed by 2 bases and V by 2 bases; bases with no gene match: 4. The germline gives CDR1 SGHNT, CDR2 YYREEE (reference sequence). This CDR3 region has 15 residues. The CDR3 nucleotides are TGTGCCAGCAGCTTCGACAGGGGGCCCGCCTACGAGCAGTACTTC. Translating gives CASSFDRGPAYEQYF. The variable domain in full, with the rest retrieved from reference TRBV5-4 and TRBJ2-7, is ETGVTQSPTHLIKTRGQQVTLRCSSQSGHNTVSWYQQALGQGPQFIFQYYREEENGRGNFPPRFSGLQFPNYSSELNVNALELDDSALYLCASSFDRGPAYEQYFGPGTRLTVT.

V usage is TRBV29-1 and J usage is TRBJ2-2, with 11 bases lining up with TRBD2. The V segment lost 4 bases and the J segment 7 bases; nucleotides outside the gene matches: 8. CDR3 length: 15 residues. Germline V lookup: CDR1 SQVTM, CDR2 ANQGSEA. CDR3 in amino acids: CSVATSGSFGGELFF. CDR3 bases: TGCAGCGTTGCCACTAGCGGGAGTTTTGGCGGGGAGCTGTTTTTT.